This T cell receptor beta chain was identified during a study of radiotherapy plus CTLA-4 blockade in lung cancer (dated by TCRdb to 2016 to 2019). About the study as a whole: Among the enrolled patients, about 19% had an objective response, and approximately 33% reached disease control.

Focal radiation therapy combined with CTLA-4 blockade (ipilimumab) was tested in patients with chemo-refractory metastatic non-small-cell lung cancer. The method behind the library was the immunoSEQ multiplex PCR assay. The table was pulled from immuneACCESS by TCRdb, which kept in-frame rearrangements only. Such tables lose some clones; where checked, under half of the loss comes from unresolved V genes, and the rest has no known cause. The sample profile shows about 30,000 clones; around three quarters of them were found once. In total, the top ten clones hold over 15% of the sample. The research as a whole found: TCR clones derived from tumors expanded in peripheral blood after treatment with radiotherapy and ipilimumab. The strongest predictors of response, as reported, were early dynamic changes in blood T cell clones along with a rise in serum interferon-beta after radiation.

This clone was seen more than once but under ten times. Its antigen remains unidentified. It has no much larger one-base neighbor in the sample; base qualities were not kept. The CDR3 sequence holds 15 residues, the cysteine and phenylalanine included. Kept here is only the CDR3 DNA, which spans 45 bases and is read in frame from base 1. Relative to germline, V is missing 3 bases and J is missing 5 bases, with 6 bases of the junction outside any gene match. In the germline V gene, CDR1 corresponds to SGDLS and CDR2 to YYNGEE. This TCR derives from a human donor with non-small cell lung cancer that progressed on radiotherapy plus ipilimumab. Specimen: peripheral blood, collected from a patient treated with radiotherapy plus ipilimumab. This receptor chain uses TRBV9 and TRBJ2-5, with 11 bases in between that match TRBD2. The bases are TGTGCCAGCAGCGCGTCTAGCGGGGGGTTGGAGACCCAGTACTTC. Its translation is CASSASSGGLETQYF.